This is a list of T cell receptor beta chains from one sample in a study of vaccination and CD4 T cells after COVID-19. No antigen has been assigned to these receptors. TCRdb processed the PCR reads anew with MiXCR; each CDR3 protein has one entry. The sample consists of under 25,000 distinct CDR3 sequences, about 64% of them appearing once. Sequenced input: CD4+ T cells from blood, cultured in vitro. These receptors were taken from a human donor who had recovered from COVID-19. Both conserved end residues are part of each CDR3.

V gene	J gene	CDR3 protein
TRBV11-2	TRBJ1-5	CASSLYFSNQPQHF
TRBV27	TRBJ1-1	CASSRTGFTEAFF
TRBV27	TRBJ2-3	CATDNLTGVRTDTQYF
TRBV7-2	TRBJ2-1	CASSLGAGVGYNEQFF
TRBV7-8	TRBJ2-3	CASSARTAKLTDTQYF
TRBV7-2	TRBJ1-2	CASSGGGGIVGYTF
TRBV27	TRBJ1-6	CASSSEALRGSPLHF
TRBV7-3	TRBJ2-1	CASSLVRENEQFF
TRBV5-1	TRBJ2-5	CASSLRGQETQYF
TRBV6-1	TRBJ1-1	CASSQDRGANTEAFF
TRBV6-2/TRBV6-3	TRBJ2-3	CASSYSGGWTQYF
TRBV5-1	TRBJ1-2	CASSGDRSGYGYTF
TRBV11-1	TRBJ2-3	CASTLTSGTDTQYF
TRBV11-2	TRBJ1-1	CASSLDRAGGAFF
TRBV15	TRBJ1-6	CATSRDLEADNSPLHF
TRBV7-9	TRBJ2-6	CASSSDRAGANVLTF
TRBV7-2	TRBJ2-7	CASSSGLAVSYEQYF